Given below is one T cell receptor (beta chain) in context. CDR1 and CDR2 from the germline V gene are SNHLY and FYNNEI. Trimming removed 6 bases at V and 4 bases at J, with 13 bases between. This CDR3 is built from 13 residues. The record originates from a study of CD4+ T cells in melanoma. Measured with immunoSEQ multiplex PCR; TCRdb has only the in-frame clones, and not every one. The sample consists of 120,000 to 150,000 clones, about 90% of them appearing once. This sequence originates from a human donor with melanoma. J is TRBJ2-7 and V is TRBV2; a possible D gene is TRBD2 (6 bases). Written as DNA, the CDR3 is TGTGCCAGCAGGGTCGCGGGACTGTACGAGCAGTACTTC. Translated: CASRVAGLYEQYF. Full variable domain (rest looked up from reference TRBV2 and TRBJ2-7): EPEVTQTPSHQVTQMGQEVILRCVPISNHLYFYWYRQILGQKVEFLVSFYNNEISEKSEIFDDQFSVERPDGSNFTLKIRSTKLEDSAMYFCASRVAGLYEQYFGPGTRLTVT.